Shown below are 11 T cell receptor beta chains from a single sample sequenced in a study of blood T cell repertoires in COVID-19. Sequencing was performed with immunoSEQ multiplex PCR; in TCRdb, only in-frame clones are kept and a portion is missing. The sample includes about 280,000 clones, approximately 86% of them seen just once. The sequencing input was peripheral blood. These receptors originate from a woman in her seventies with COVID-19, enrolled during active disease.

The chain has TRBV7-9 and TRBJ1-2; 12 bases are a match to TRBD1. This CDR3 comprises 17 residues. From germline, CDR1 is SEHNR and CDR2 FQNEAQ (reference sequence). Trimming at V came to 5 bases and at J to 2 bases, leaving 9 bases not matched to a gene. CDR3 in amino acids: CASSPGTGGIQNYGYTF. DNA for the CDR3: TGTGCCAGCAGCCCGGGGACAGGGGGCATCCAGAACTATGGCTACACCTTC.

The chain combines TRBV4-1 with TRBJ2-1; 9 nucleotides agree with TRBD2. The CDR3 consists of 15 residues. With V trimmed by 4 bases and J by 6 bases, 7 bases remained unmatched. Germline CDR1 and CDR2: MGHRA and YSYEKL. The CDR3 region has the DNA TGCGCCAGCAGCCCCGTAGGACTAGCGTCCAATGAGCAGTTCTTC. Protein sequence: CASSPVGLASNEQFF.

The chain employs TRBV7-2 and TRBJ1-2, with TRBD1 matching 10 bases. Per germline, CDR1 SGHTA and CDR2 FQGNSA. This CDR3 is built from 14 residues. After removal of 5 bases from V and 4 bases from J, the junction contained 4 bases not matched to a gene. The CDR3: CASSPRTGGYGYTF. The CDR3 bases are TGTGCCAGCAGCCCCCGGACAGGGGGCTATGGCTACACCTTC.

This chain uses TRBV3-1 (or the pseudogene TRBV3-2) with TRBJ1-3; 10 bases are a match to TRBD1. The junction had 3 bases not matched to a gene; V was cut back by 4 bases and J by 6 bases. The CDR3 has 14 residues. Germline V lookup: CDR1 LGHDT, CDR2 YNNKEL (reference sequence). CDR3 region: CASSPTGGTNTIYF. CDR3 nucleotides: TGTGCCAGCAGCCCGACAGGGGGCACAAACACCATATATTTT.

With respect to this clone: Other DNA sequences in this sample translate to the same CDR3. The rearrangement uses TRBV5-1 and TRBJ1-1, with D tentatively TRBD1 (5 bases). Trimming pared 1 base from V and 1 base from J, leaving 5 bases between. The CDR3 has 13 amino acids. CDR1 and CDR2 (germline): SGHRS, YFSETQ. CDR3 region: CASSLQGNTEAFF. The CDR3 nucleotides read TGCGCCAGCAGCTTGCAGGGGAACACTGAAGCTTTCTTT.

The chain is built from TRBV9 and TRBJ2-5; 9 bases are shared with TRBD2. The CDR3 length is 14 residues. J was trimmed by 5 bases and V by 3 bases; bases with no gene match: 5. Germline values: CDR1 SGDLS, CDR2 YYNGEE. The CDR3 sequence: CASSAAGGRETQYF. The CDR3 bases are TGTGCCAGCAGCGCGGCGGGGGGGCGCGAGACCCAGTACTTC.

This rearrangement joins TRBV11-2 to TRBJ2-5; D perhaps matches TRBD2 (5 bases). CDR1 is SGHAT and CDR2 is FQNNGV in the germline V gene. V lost 8 bases and J lost 1, with 11 bases in between. The CDR3 spans 13 residues. This CDR3 is CASGGWAQETQYF. The CDR3 DNA follows: TGTGCCAGCGGAGGATGGGCCCAAGAGACCCAGTACTTC.

The chain is built from TRBV19 and TRBJ1-1; 7 nucleotides match TRBD1. V lost 6 bases and J lost 5; bases outside the gene matches: 15. There are 16 residues in the CDR3. Germline assignment: CDR1 LNHDA and CDR2 SQIVND (reference sequence). CDR3 sequence reads: CASRPITGVPGTEAFF. The CDR3 coding sequence is TGTGCCAGTAGGCCCATCACAGGGGTCCCGGGAACTGAAGCTTTCTTT. Complete variable domain (other parts from reference TRBV19 and TRBJ1-1): DGGITQSPKYLFRKEGQNVTLSCEQNLNHDAMYWYRQDPGQGLRLIYYSQIVNDFQKGDIAEGYSVSREKKESFPLTVTSAQKNPTAFYLCASRPITGVPGTEAFFGQGTRLTVV.

The genes are TRBV5-4 and TRBJ2-3; a weak D match, TRBD1 (6 bases). Germline CDR1 reads SGHNT; CDR2 reads YYREEE (reference sequence). Deletions cut 4 bases from V and 6 bases from J, with 21 bases between. There are 16 residues in the CDR3. Here the CDR3 reads CASSRVGQRDLDTQYF. The CDR3 region has the DNA TGTGCCAGCAGCCGGGTGGGACAACGGGATCTGGATACGCAGTATTTT. The entire variable domain, with the rest obtained from reference TRBV5-4 and TRBJ2-3, is as follows: ETGVTQSPTHLIKTRGQQVTLRCSSQSGHNTVSWYQQALGQGPQFIFQYYREEENGRGNFPPRFSGLQFPNYSSELNVNALELDDSALYLCASSRVGQRDLDTQYFGPGTRLTVL.

This chain uses TRBV7-6 with TRBJ1-6, with no clear D. Deletions cut 0 bases from V and 7 bases from J, with 7 bases between. The CDR3 runs 14 residues. CDR1 and CDR2 from the germline V gene are SGHVS and FNYEAQ. The CDR3 sequence: CASSLARRNSPLHF. The CDR3 region has the DNA TGTGCCAGCAGCTTAGCGCGTCGGAATTCACCCCTCCACTTT.

The rearrangement links TRBV5-5 to TRBJ2-3; 11 bases fit TRBD2. Trimming at V came to 1 base and at J to 3 bases, leaving 7 bases not matched to a gene. The CDR3 sequence is 17 residues long. Germline loops: CDR1 SGHKS, CDR2 YYEKEE (reference sequence). CDR3 residues: CASSLYYRLAGTDTQYF. The CDR3, as DNA: TGTGCCAGCAGCTTGTATTATAGACTAGCGGGGACAGATACGCAGTATTTT. Based on the CDR3 plus reference TRBV5-5 and TRBJ2-3, the full variable domain is DAGVTQSPTHLIKTRGQQVTLRCSPISGHKSVSWYQQVLGQGPQFIFQYYEKEERGRGNFPDRFSARQFPNYSSELNVNALLLGDSALYLCASSLYYRLAGTDTQYFGPGTRLTVL.